This T cell receptor beta chain emerged from a study of cytomegalovirus exposure and HLA in healthy donors. This clone showed up just a few times. The PCR used 60 Vbeta and 13 Jbeta primers. Using immunoSEQ multiplex PCR, the repertoire was profiled, and TCRdb retains in-frame clones only, with some absent. The table lists about 52,000 clones, around 52% of them singletons. This CDR3 comprises 14 residues. The V and J ends lost 6 bases and 5 bases, in that order; junction bases with no gene match: 4. Germline values: CDR1 SGHTA, CDR2 FQGNSA. The sequenced material came from PBMCs. The TCR originated in a human donor in good health. The chain links TRBV7-2 to TRBJ2-3; 11 nucleotides agree with TRBD1. CDR3 region: CASSPGTGGDTQYF. The CDR3, as DNA: TGTGCCAGCAGTCCCGGGACAGGGGGAGATACGCAGTATTTT. The whole variable domain, filled in from reference TRBV7-2 and TRBJ2-3, reads GAGVSQSPSNKVTEKGKDVELRCDPISGHTALYWYRQSLGQGLEFLIYFQGNSAPDKSGLPSDRFSAERTGGSVSTLTIQRTQQEDSAVYLCASSPGTGGDTQYFGPGTRLTVL.